Below, 2 T cell receptor beta chains from the same sample are listed, as sequenced in a study of spatial heterogeneity in lung cancer. General study findings and limits: Counts that tracked tumor mutation counts were those of expanded intratumoral alpha and beta TCRs.

Time point noted: sample taken at primary tumor resection. Via MiXCR, TCRdb re-called the 5' RACE reads, giving one row per CDR3 protein. Of roughly 18,000 distinct CDR3 sequences in the sample, 8.5% to 10% were seen once. For these TCRs, the target antigens are not known. Material: lung tumor tissue, obtained at surgery. The origin of the receptors is a female donor with early-stage non-small cell lung cancer.

This clonotype occurred a few times. This beta chain slipped into a library made for alpha chains as a stray read, so its size is not meaningful. The chain carries TRBV5-4 and TRBJ2-6; 7 bases are shared with TRBD1. The CDR3 totals 18 residues. The germline CDR1 and CDR2 sequences are SGHNT and YYREEE (reference sequence). V shed 5 bases, J shed 1 base, and the junction held 12 bases outside the gene matches. CDR3 loop: CASSSPTGSFSGANVLTF. The CDR3 DNA follows: TGTGCCAGCAGTTCTCCGACAGGGAGTTTTTCTGGGGCCAACGTCCTGACTTTC.

This clonotype was seen more than once but under ten times. As an off-target read in a library built for alpha chains, this beta chain has a frequency of little significance. The rearrangement links TRBV5-1 to TRBJ2-2, with D perhaps given as TRBD1 or TRBD2 (5 bases each). Germline V gene lookup returns CDR1 SGHRS and CDR2 YFSETQ. This CDR3 region has 15 residues. The V end was cut by 2 bases, the J end by 0 bases, with 8 bases between. The CDR3: CASSFGATNTGELFF. Written as DNA, the CDR3 is TGCGCCAGCAGCTTCGGGGCCACGAACACCGGGGAGCTGTTTTTT.